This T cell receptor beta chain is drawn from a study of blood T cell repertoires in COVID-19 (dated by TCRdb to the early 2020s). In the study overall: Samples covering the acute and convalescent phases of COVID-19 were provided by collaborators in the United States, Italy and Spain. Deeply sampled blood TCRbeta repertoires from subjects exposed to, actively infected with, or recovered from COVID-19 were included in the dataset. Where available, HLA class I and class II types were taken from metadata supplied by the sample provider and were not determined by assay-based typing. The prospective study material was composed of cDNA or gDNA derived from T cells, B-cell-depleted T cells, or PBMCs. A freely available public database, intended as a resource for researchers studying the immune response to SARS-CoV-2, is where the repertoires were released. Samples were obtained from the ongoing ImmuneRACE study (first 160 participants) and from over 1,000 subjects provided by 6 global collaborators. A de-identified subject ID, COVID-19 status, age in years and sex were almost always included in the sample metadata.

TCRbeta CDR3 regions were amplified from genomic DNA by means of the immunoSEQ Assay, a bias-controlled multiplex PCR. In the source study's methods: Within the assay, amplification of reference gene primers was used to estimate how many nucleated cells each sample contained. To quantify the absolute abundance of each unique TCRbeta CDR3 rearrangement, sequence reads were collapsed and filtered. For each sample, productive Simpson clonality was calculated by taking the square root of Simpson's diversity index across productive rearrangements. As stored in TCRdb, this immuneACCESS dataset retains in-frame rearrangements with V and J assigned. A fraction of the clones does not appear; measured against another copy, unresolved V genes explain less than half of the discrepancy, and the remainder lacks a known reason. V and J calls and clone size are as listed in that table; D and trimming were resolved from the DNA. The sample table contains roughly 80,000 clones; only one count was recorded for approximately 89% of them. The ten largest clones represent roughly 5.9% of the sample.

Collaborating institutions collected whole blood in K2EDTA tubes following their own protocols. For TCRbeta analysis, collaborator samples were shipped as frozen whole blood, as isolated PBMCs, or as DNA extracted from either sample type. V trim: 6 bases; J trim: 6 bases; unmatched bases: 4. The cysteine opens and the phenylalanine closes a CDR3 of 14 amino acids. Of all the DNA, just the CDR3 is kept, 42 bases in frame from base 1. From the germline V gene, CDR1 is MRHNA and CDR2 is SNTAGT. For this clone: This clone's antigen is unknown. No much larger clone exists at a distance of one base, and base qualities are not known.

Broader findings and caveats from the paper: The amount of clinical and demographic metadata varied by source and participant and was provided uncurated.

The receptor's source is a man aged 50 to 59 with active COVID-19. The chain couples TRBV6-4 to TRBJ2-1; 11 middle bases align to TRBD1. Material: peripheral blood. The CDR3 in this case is CASSTGTGGNEQFF. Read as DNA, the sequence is TGTGCCAGCAGCACCGGGACAGGGGGCAATGAGCAGTTCTTC.